A single sample is the source of the 22 T cell receptor beta chains below, sequenced in a study of T cell responses to AZD1222 COVID-19 vaccine. Sequenced by immunoSEQ multiplex PCR; TCRdb stores in-frame clones only, minus some. The sample yields 90,000 to 100,000 clones, 70% to 90% seen once. The sample here was peripheral blood, taken on day 0 of AZD1222 vaccination. These receptors were collected from an adult in good health.

J is TRBJ1-1 and V is TRBV18; D uncertain. The V gene lost 2 bases and the J gene lost 0 bases, with 13 bases spanning the gap. The CDR3 consists of 16 residues. Per germline, CDR1 KGHSH and CDR2 LQKENI. Here the CDR3 DNA reads TGTGCCAGCTCACCAGAATTGGAAGGGTTGAACACTGAAGCTTTCTTT. Translation gives CASSPELEGLNTEAFF.

CDR3: CAISGDSLNTEAFF. The CDR3 coding sequence is TGTGCCATCAGTGGGGACAGCTTGAACACTGAAGCTTTCTTT. The rearrangement uses TRBV10-3 and TRBJ1-1; TRBD1 aligns across 7 bases. The CDR3 consists of 14 residues. The junction had 2 bases not matched to a gene; V was cut back by 4 bases and J by 0 bases. Germline CDR1 is ENHRY and CDR2 is SYGVKD.

CDR3 residues: CASSLGRGGGRFSTDTQYF. As DNA, the CDR3 is TGTGCCAGCAGCTTAGGCCGGGGCGGGGGGCGATTTAGCACAGATACGCAGTATTTT. V gene TRBV13 combines with J gene TRBJ2-3, with TRBD2 matching over 8 bases. Germline CDR1 is PRHDT and CDR2 is FYEKMQ (reference sequence). The V gene end was trimmed by 0 bases and the J gene end by 0 bases; junction bases not matched to a gene: 11. The CDR3 extends over 19 amino acids.

This clone was recorded only once. V usage is TRBV30 and J usage is TRBJ1-2; D remains ambiguous. Germline CDR1 is GTSNPN and CDR2 is SVGIG (reference sequence). V was clipped by 5 bases and J by 5 bases, with 9 bases between them. The CDR3 sequence is 11 residues long. The CDR3 reads CAWSTGYGYTF. In nucleotides, the CDR3 is TGTGCCTGGTCCACGGGGTATGGCTACACCTTC.

This chain uses TRBV6-2 or TRBV6-3 with TRBJ1-2; TRBD1 matches at 8 bases. CDR3 length: 15 residues. V was pared by 5 bases and J by 6 bases, with 11 bases of the junction left unmatched. Germline-derived CDR1 and CDR2 are MNHEY and SVGEGT. CDR3 bases: TGTGCCAGCAGTCAATCTGCAGGGGGCGCGGATGGCTACACCTTC. This codes for CASSQSAGGADGYTF.

V usage is TRBV9 and J usage is TRBJ2-3; TRBD2 is a possible D gene (6 bases). CDR1 and CDR2 (germline): SGDLS, YYNGEE. CDR3 length: 18 amino acids. Between the trimmed V and J ends, which lost 0 bases and 1 base, there was a span of 18 bases. DNA for the CDR3: TGTGCCAGCAGCGTAGGCGGAGGGAGTGTTCTACGCACAGATACGCAGTATTTT. Protein sequence: CASSVGGGSVLRTDTQYF.

On this clone: Other nucleotide sequences from this sample produce the same CDR3. This rearrangement joins TRBV5-6 to TRBJ2-7; D gene unclear. Germline CDR1 SGHDT, CDR2 YYEEEE. There are 11 residues in the CDR3. Between the trimmed V and J ends, which lost 3 bases and 0 bases, there was a span of 1 base. CDR3 sequence: CASSSSYEQYF. CDR3 nucleotide sequence: TGTGCCAGCAGCTCCTCCTACGAGCAGTACTTC. Combining the CDR3 with reference TRBV5-6 and TRBJ2-7 gives the whole variable domain DAGVTQSPTHLIKTRGQQVTLRCSPKSGHDTVSWYQQALGQGPQFIFQYYEEEERQRGNFPDRFSGHQFPNYSSELNVNALLLGDSALYLCASSSSYEQYFGPGTRLTVT.

The chain uses TRBV27 and TRBJ2-7; D ambiguous. The CDR3 has 15 amino acids. Per germline, CDR1 MNHEY and CDR2 SMNVEV (reference sequence). V was shortened by 2 bases and J by 0 bases, with 11 bases between the two germline ends. The CDR3 DNA reads as TGTGCCAGCAGTTTAACTGCTGGTGTCTCCTACGAGCAGTACTTC. Translating gives CASSLTAGVSYEQYF.

The rearrangement uses TRBV11-2 and TRBJ1-1; D gene uncertain. This CDR3 region has 13 residues. V was shortened by 1 base and J by 7 bases, with 10 bases between the two germline ends. CDR1 is SGHAT and CDR2 is FQNNGV in the germline V gene. In DNA, the CDR3 is TGTGCCAGCAGCTTAGTACGTCGCGTTGAAGCTTTCTTT. Translating gives CASSLVRRVEAFF.

CDR3 nucleotide sequence: TGCGCCAGCGCCCCTTCGGGCGGGACAGGGGGAATGGGGTCACCCCTCCACTTT. Amino acid sequence: CASAPSGGTGGMGSPLHF. The chain combines TRBV10-2 with TRBJ1-6; 11 bases are a match to TRBD1. Germline V gives CDR1 WSHSY, CDR2 SAAADI. The CDR3 consists of 18 residues. The V segment lost 8 bases and the J segment 10 bases; nucleotides outside the gene matches: 19.

The rearrangement links TRBV29-1 to TRBJ2-7; 7 nucleotides align to TRBD1. The CDR3 runs to 14 residues. With 6 bases clipped from V and 0 bases from J, the junction kept 8 bases outside the gene matches. The germline V gene encodes CDR1 SQVTM and CDR2 ANQGSEA. The chain's CDR3 is CSVSPGTASYEQYF. Written as DNA, the CDR3 is TGCAGCGTCTCGCCTGGGACAGCCTCCTACGAGCAGTACTTC.

J is TRBJ1-1 and V is TRBV6-5; D ambiguous. CDR3 length: 13 residues. The ends were cut back, 8 bases at V and 6 bases at J, with 16 bases in the middle. Germline V lookup: CDR1 MNHEY, CDR2 SVGAGI. This chain's CDR3 is CASQEFRVAEAFF. The CDR3 DNA is TGTGCCAGCCAGGAATTTCGGGTGGCTGAAGCTTTCTTT.

Only one count was recorded for this clone. The rearrangement joins TRBV13 to TRBJ2-3; TRBD1 or TRBD2 may be the D gene (7 bases each). Deletions cut 4 bases from V and 3 bases from J, with 14 bases between. The CDR3 is 15 amino acids. Germline CDR1 PRHDT, CDR2 FYEKMQ (reference sequence). CDR3 sequence: CASSYPGGGTDTQYF. CDR3 bases: TGTGCCAGCAGCTACCCAGGGGGAGGGACAGATACGCAGTATTTT.

The chain couples TRBV7-6 to TRBJ2-3; the D gene is possibly TRBD1 (5 bases). V lost 7 bases and J lost 6, with 5 bases in between. CDR3 size: 10 residues. The germline V gene encodes CDR1 SGHVS and CDR2 FNYEAQ. CDR3 loop: CASKGDTQYF. The CDR3 region has the DNA TGTGCCAGCAAGGGGGATACGCAGTATTTT.

V usage is TRBV2 and J usage is TRBJ1-5; D might be TRBD1 (6 bases). The CDR3 is 19 amino acids. Germline CDR1 SNHLY, CDR2 FYNNEI. V dropped 6 bases and J dropped 0 bases, with 24 bases sitting between them. CDR3 residues: CASRGVQGGSVSSNQPQHF. The CDR3 region has the DNA TGTGCCAGCAGGGGAGTACAGGGTGGGTCTGTCAGTAGCAATCAGCCCCAGCATTTT.

The chain joins TRBV6-1 to TRBJ2-7; 12 positions match TRBD1. Trimming at V came to 3 bases and at J to 6 bases, leaving 9 bases not matched to a gene. Germline CDR1 MNHNS, CDR2 SASEGT. The CDR3 consists of 16 residues. The CDR3 region has the DNA TGTGCCAGCAGTGAGGAAACCGGGACAGGGGGCCTCGAGCAGTACTTC. Translating gives CASSEETGTGGLEQYF.

The V and J genes are TRBV14 and TRBJ1-1; D gene unclear. V lost 6 bases to trimming and J lost 0 bases, with 5 bases between them. The CDR3 totals 12 residues. Germline values: CDR1 SGHDN, CDR2 FVKESK. This CDR3 is CASRPMNTEAFF. The CDR3 nucleotides read TGTGCCAGCAGACCCATGAACACTGAAGCTTTCTTT.

The genes are TRBV5-1 and TRBJ2-5; D tentatively reads TRBD1 or TRBD2 (5 bases each). This CDR3 spans 15 amino acids. Germline V lookup: CDR1 SGHRS, CDR2 YFSETQ. Trimming took off 4 bases at V and 7 bases at J, with 20 bases between the two ends. CDR3 loop: CASSPDVDWGRTQYF. The CDR3 nucleotides read TGCGCCAGCAGCCCCGACGTGGACTGGGGGAGGACCCAGTACTTC.

This clone was recorded a few times. The rearrangement links TRBV27 to TRBJ1-4; D is undetermined. With 4 bases removed from V and 8 bases from J, the gap between germline ends came to 17 bases. This CDR3 has 15 amino acids. Germline V gene sequence: CDR1 MNHEY, CDR2 SMNVEV (reference sequence). CDR3 bases: TGTGCCAGCAGTTACCCGAAAGCTTTTAGGGAAAAACTGTTTTTT. Translated: CASSYPKAFREKLFF.

The CDR3 is CASSEKLAGGDTQYF. The CDR3 bases are TGTGCCAGCAGTGAAAAGCTAGCGGGGGGGGATACGCAGTATTTT. The rearrangement links TRBV6-1 to TRBJ2-3; 12 bases map to TRBD2. The CDR3 is 15 residues long. Germline CDR1 and CDR2: MNHNS and SASEGT. Trimming cost V 2 bases and J 6 bases; bases outside gene matches: 3.

This clone was detected a few times. This chain uses TRBV19 with TRBJ2-2; D possibly corresponds to TRBD2 (5 bases). The CDR3 length is 13 residues. V gave up 2 bases and J gave up 5 bases, with 6 bases separating them. In germline, CDR1 is LNHDA, CDR2 SQIVND (reference sequence). The CDR3 coding sequence is TGTGCCAGTAGTATACGGGGAACCGGGGAGCTGTTTTTT. This translates into CASSIRGTGELFF.

This sequence joins TRBV3-1 (or the pseudogene TRBV3-2) and TRBJ1-1, with D unclear. The CDR3 length is 15 residues. Germline lookup yields CDR1 LGHDT and CDR2 YNNKEL (reference sequence). V gave up 1 base and J gave up 0 bases, with 9 bases separating them. This chain's CDR3 is CASSQVVQLNTEAFF. The DNA for the CDR3 is TGTGCCAGCAGCCAAGTAGTCCAGCTGAACACTGAAGCTTTCTTT.